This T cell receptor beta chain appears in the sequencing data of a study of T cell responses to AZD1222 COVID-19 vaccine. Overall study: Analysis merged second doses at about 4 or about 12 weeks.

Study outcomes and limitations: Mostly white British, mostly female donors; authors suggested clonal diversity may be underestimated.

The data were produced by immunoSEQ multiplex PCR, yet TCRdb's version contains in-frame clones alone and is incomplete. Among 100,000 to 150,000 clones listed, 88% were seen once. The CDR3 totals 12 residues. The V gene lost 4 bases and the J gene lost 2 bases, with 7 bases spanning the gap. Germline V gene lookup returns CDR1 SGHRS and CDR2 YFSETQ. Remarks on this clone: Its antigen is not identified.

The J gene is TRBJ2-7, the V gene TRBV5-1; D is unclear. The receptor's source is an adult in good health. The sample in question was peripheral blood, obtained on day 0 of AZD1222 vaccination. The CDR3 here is CASSGQAYEQYF. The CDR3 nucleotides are TGCGCCAGCAGCGGCCAAGCCTACGAGCAGTACTTC.